The rows below give T cell receptor beta chains drawn from one sample of a study of OX40 agonist ivuxolimab in advanced cancers. Libraries were prepared by immunoSEQ multiplex PCR; TCRdb keeps only in-frame clonotypes and omits some of them. This table holds roughly 54,000 clones, roughly 86% found once. The source material was CD4+ or CD8+ T cells sorted from blood, sampled in a trial of the OX40 agonist ivuxolimab. Source of these receptors: an adult with an advanced solid tumor such as melanoma, head and neck, liver or kidney cancer. The CDR3 runs from the conserved cysteine through the conserved F or W. Each record gives: J gene, V gene, D gene, clone size, CDR3 protein, CDR3 DNA. The D gene is left open where the match is weak. The size entry is marked missing in some rows and otherwise reads once, few, many or a size class.

TRBJ1-4,TRBV6-6,-,-,CASTPPDREKLFF,TGTGCCAGCACCCCACCAGACAGGGAAAAACTGTTTTTT
TRBJ2-1,TRBV5-1,-,-,CASSLEVTGNEQFF,TGCGCCAGCAGCTTGGAAGTGACGGGAAATGAGCAGTTCTTC
TRBJ2-5,TRBV7-2,-,few,CASSLLAQQETQYF,TGTGCCAGCAGCTTATTAGCACAGCAAGAGACCCAGTACTTC
TRBJ1-3,TRBV5-6,-,-,CASSLRGGSGNTIYF,TGTGCCAGCAGCCTAAGGGGGGGCTCTGGAAACACCATATATTTT
TRBJ2-5,TRBV9,TRBD1,-,CASSVGDRTQETQYF,TGTGCCAGCAGCGTAGGGGACAGGACCCAAGAGACCCAGTACTTC
TRBJ2-3,TRBV18,-,-,CASSPGYTDTQYF,TGTGCCAGCTCACCGGGATATACAGATACGCAGTATTTT
TRBJ1-1,TRBV6-5,-,-,CASSYTDTSATEAFF,TGTGCCAGCAGTTACACAGATACTTCGGCAACTGAAGCTTTCTTT
TRBJ2-2,TRBV28,TRBD1,-,CASSRQGASSWDTGELFF,TGTGCCAGCAGTAGACAGGGGGCTAGTTCTTGGGACACCGGGGAGCTGTTTTTT
TRBJ2-7,TRBV7-2,-,-,CASSPWGESYEQYF,TGTGCCAGCAGCCCATGGGGGGAATCCTACGAGCAGTACTTC
TRBJ2-1,TRBV7-8,TRBD1,-,CASSLVRWTGTSNEQFF,TGTGCCAGCAGCTTAGTCCGGTGGACAGGGACTTCCAATGAGCAGTTCTTC